This is a list of T cell receptor beta chains from one sample in a study of blood T cell repertoires in COVID-19. Libraries were prepared by immunoSEQ multiplex PCR; TCRdb keeps only in-frame clonotypes and omits some of them. The table records under 65,000 clones, 65% to 90% of them present only once. The sequenced material came from peripheral blood. These receptors all come from a woman aged 55-69 years with acute or convalescent COVID-19. CDR3s include the opening cysteine and the closing phenylalanine or tryptophan. D genes are given only for firm matches.

TRBV7-2,TRBD1,TRBJ2-3,CASSLAGGQGALTDTQYF,TGTGCCAGCAGCTTAGCGGGGGGACAGGGGGCTTTAACAGATACGCAGTATTTT
TRBV12-2,-,TRBJ1-2,CASRLADSTF,TGTGCAAGTCGCTTAGCGGACAGCACCTTC
TRBV2,TRBD1,TRBJ2-6,CASSARTGAGANVLTF,TGTGCCAGCAGTGCTAGGACAGGGGCCGGGGCCAACGTCCTGACTTTC
TRBV24-1,-,TRBJ1-1,CATSDISYTEAFF,TGTGCCACCAGTGATATTTCGTACACTGAAGCTTTCTTT
TRBV5-4,-,TRBJ1-2,CASSLRERGPWGYTF,TGTGCCAGCAGCTTGCGTGAAAGGGGCCCTTGGGGCTACACCTTC
TRBV2,-,TRBJ1-1,CASSERGTADLTEAFF,TGTGCCAGCAGTGAAAGGGGAACAGCCGACCTCACTGAAGCTTTCTTT
TRBV6-4,-,TRBJ2-2,CASSEKAFQNTGELFF,TGTGCCAGCAGCGAAAAAGCGTTTCAGAACACCGGGGAGCTGTTTTTT
TRBV6-5,-,TRBJ1-1,CASSYSSRGFTEAFF,TGTGCCAGCAGTTACTCGAGCAGGGGATTTACTGAAGCTTTCTTT
TRBV5-1,TRBD2,TRBJ2-1,CASSLGLTSGGVYNEQFF,TGCGCCAGCAGCTTGGGGTTGACTAGCGGGGGGGTCTACAATGAGCAGTTCTTC
TRBV19,TRBD1,TRBJ1-1,CASTKDRGNTEAFF,TGTGCCAGTACCAAGGACAGGGGGAACACTGAAGCTTTCTTT
TRBV6-1,-,TRBJ1-2,CASSEALRAGTFGYTF,TGTGCCAGCAGTGAAGCGCTTCGGGCAGGGACATTTGGCTACACCTTC
TRBV5-1,-,TRBJ2-2,CASSIGRGTGELFF,TGCGCCAGCAGCATCGGCCGAGGAACCGGGGAGCTGTTTTTT
TRBV5-1,-,TRBJ2-3,CASSSGQTSTDTQYF,TGCGCCAGCAGCTCGGGACAAACAAGCACAGATACGCAGTATTTT
TRBV7-9,-,TRBJ1-1,CASSPKSGLEAFF,TGTGCCAGCAGCCCCAAATCGGGACTTGAAGCTTTCTTT
TRBV19,-,TRBJ2-2,CASSISVGGTGELFF,TGTGCCAGTAGTATATCTGTAGGGGGCACCGGGGAGCTGTTTTTT